This T cell receptor beta chain was retrieved from a study of cytotoxic CD8 clonotypes in ibrutinib-treated CLL. The CDR3 contains 14 residues. The J segment lost 2 bases and the V segment lost 7 bases, leaving 6 bases of the junction unmatched. In germline, CDR1 is SGHTA, CDR2 FQGNSA. Some clones are missing from TCRdb's copy, which holds only in-frame ones; the method was immunoSEQ multiplex PCR. The sample shows some 200,000 clones, 72% of them seen only once. Sequencing was performed on PBMCs, taken after 24 months of ibrutinib treatment. This TCR derives from a human donor with chronic lymphocytic leukemia. This chain links TRBV7-2 with TRBJ2-7; 9 bases match TRBD2. CDR3 amino acids: CASTSSGDAYEQYF. CDR3 nucleotide sequence: TGTGCCAGCACCTCTAGCGGGGACGCCTACGAGCAGTACTTC.